The T cell receptor (beta chain) described here comes from a study of blood T cell repertoires in COVID-19. Study at large: Donors in the United States, Italy and Spain gave samples during acute or convalescent COVID-19. T cells, B-cell-depleted T cells, or PBMCs supplied cDNA or gDNA.

In the authors' methods: Counts of nucleated cells, estimated from reference gene primer amplification, were obtained. This table comes from immunoSEQ multiplex PCR, and its TCRdb copy is limited to in-frame clones, with some not included. That table furnishes V, J and clone size, whereas the DNA furnished D and trimming. The sample lists 200,000 to 250,000 clones, 75% to 90% occurring once. V shed 7 bases, J shed 3 bases, and the junction held 11 bases outside the gene matches. CDR1 is SQVTM and CDR2 is ANQGSEA in the germline V gene. The CDR3 consists of 15 residues. The source material was peripheral blood. This clonotype originated in a human donor in a cohort sampled during active COVID-19. This chain connects TRBV29-1 to TRBJ1-2, with 10 bases matching TRBD1. The CDR3 DNA sequence: TGCAGCGCCCGAAGGGGGGACAGGGGATACTATGGCTACACCTTC. Amino acid sequence: CSARRGDRGYYGYTF.